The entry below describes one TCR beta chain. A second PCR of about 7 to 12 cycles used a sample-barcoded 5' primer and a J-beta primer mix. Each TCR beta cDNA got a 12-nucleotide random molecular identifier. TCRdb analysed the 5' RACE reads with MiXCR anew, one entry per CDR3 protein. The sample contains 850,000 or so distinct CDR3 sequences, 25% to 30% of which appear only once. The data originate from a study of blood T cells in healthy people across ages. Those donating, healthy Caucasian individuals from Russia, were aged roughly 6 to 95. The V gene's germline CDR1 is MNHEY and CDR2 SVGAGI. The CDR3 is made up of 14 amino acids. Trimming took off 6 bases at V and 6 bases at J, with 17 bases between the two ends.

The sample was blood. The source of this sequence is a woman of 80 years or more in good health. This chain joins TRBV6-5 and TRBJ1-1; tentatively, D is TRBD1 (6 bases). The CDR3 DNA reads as TGTGCCAGCAGCCCCTGGGACAAGCAATCTGAAGCTTTCTTT. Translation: CASSPWDKQSEAFF.